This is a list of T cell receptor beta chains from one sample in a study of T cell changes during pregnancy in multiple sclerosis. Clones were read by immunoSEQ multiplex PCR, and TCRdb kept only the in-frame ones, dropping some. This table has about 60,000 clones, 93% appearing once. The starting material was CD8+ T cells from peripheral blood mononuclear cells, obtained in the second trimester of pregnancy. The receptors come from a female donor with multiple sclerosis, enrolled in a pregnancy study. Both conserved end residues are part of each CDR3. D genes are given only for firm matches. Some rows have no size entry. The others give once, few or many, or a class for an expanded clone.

CASSGRDLPYEQYF | TGTGCCAGCAGCGGCCGGGACTTGCCCTACGAGCAGTACTTC | TRBJ2-7 | TRBV14 | NA | NA
CASSVTETGEQYF | TGTGCCAGCAGCGTAACCGAGACAGGGGAACAGTACTTC | TRBJ2-7 | TRBV9 | NA | TRBD1
CASSYSAGEGEQYF | TGTGCCAGCAGTTACTCAGCAGGGGAGGGAGAGCAGTACTTC | TRBJ2-7 | TRBV6-5 | once | NA
CAISLQGDLSGANVLTF | TGTGCCATCAGCCTACAGGGGGACCTCTCTGGGGCCAACGTCCTGACTTTC | TRBJ2-6 | TRBV10-3 | NA | TRBD1
CASSKPGSLYVDEQFF | TGTGCCAGTAGTAAACCAGGTTCTCTCTACGTGGATGAGCAGTTCTTC | TRBJ2-1 | TRBV19 | NA | NA
CASSIGRGNTEAFF | TGTGCCAGTAGTATAGGCCGAGGGAACACTGAAGCTTTCTTT | TRBJ1-1 | TRBV19 | NA | NA
CSVETRQTNEQYF | TGCAGCGTTGAAACGCGTCAGACTAACGAGCAGTACTTC | TRBJ2-7 | TRBV29-1 | NA | NA
CASSLGGVTEAFF | TGTGCCAGCAGCTTAGGGGGGGTAACTGAAGCTTTCTTT | TRBJ1-1 | TRBV7-6 | few | NA
CAISGGGEETQYF | TGTGCCATCAGTGGAGGGGGGGAAGAGACCCAGTACTTC | TRBJ2-5 | TRBV10-3 | NA | NA
CASSLEGYGYTF | TGTGCCAGCAGCCTCGAGGGATATGGCTACACCTTC | TRBJ1-2 | TRBV5-4 | NA | NA
CASSSSQRRSTDSGNTIYF | TGTGCCAGCAGCTCTAGCCAGCGGAGATCAACTGACTCTGGAAACACCATATATTTT | TRBJ1-3 | TRBV7-6 | NA | NA
CASSQNSGGALRAGYF | TGTGCCAGCAGCCAGAATAGCGGGGGGGCTCTGCGGGCGGGGTATTTT | TRBJ2-3 | TRBV27 | once | TRBD2
CASSSYTGSGIETQYF | TGTGCCAGCAGCTCCTACACAGGGAGCGGGATAGAGACCCAGTACTTC | TRBJ2-5 | TRBV11-1 | NA | NA
CASSPLYRESSYNEQFF | TGTGCCAGTTCCCCCCTATATAGGGAGAGCAGCTACAATGAGCAGTTCTTC | TRBJ2-1 | TRBV19 | NA | NA
CAWSVTGLGTSEQYF | TGTGCCTGGAGTGTAACCGGACTAGGTACCTCCGAGCAGTACTTC | TRBJ2-7 | TRBV30 | NA | TRBD2
CASSPQSRPQGNYGYTF | TGTGCCAGCAGCCCCCAAAGCCGACCCCAGGGGAACTATGGCTACACCTTC | TRBJ1-2 | TRBV4-2 | NA | NA
CASSQVGEQDYEQYF | TGTGCCAGCAGCCAAGTTGGGGAGCAAGACTACGAGCAGTACTTC | TRBJ2-7 | TRBV14 | NA | NA
CASSTFKGGRYEQYF | TGTGCCAGTAGTACCTTCAAGGGGGGGAGGTACGAGCAGTACTTC | TRBJ2-7 | TRBV19 | once | NA